This is a list of T cell receptor beta chains from one sample in a study of shared clonotypes between healthy human individuals. Clones were sequenced by immunoSEQ multiplex PCR, and TCRdb holds only the in-frame ones, with some missing. The data hold about 1.1 million clones, with more than 75% observed a single time. The sequenced material came from memory CD4+ T cells from PBMCs. Receptors were obtained from a man aged 18 to 35 in good health. Some clones in this sample may be carry-over from other donors' samples. Each CDR3 is given with its conserved first and last residue. The D gene is left open where the match is weak. Size is stated for part of the rows, as once, few or many counts, or as a class when the clone is expanded.

D	V	J	size	DNA	CDR3
-	TRBV7-2	TRBJ2-3	once	TGTGCCAGCAGCTTGAGGGATACAGATACGCAGTATTTT	CASSLRDTDTQYF
-	TRBV19	TRBJ1-1	-	TGTGCCAGTAGTATAGCTAGGGGGACTGAAGCTTTCTTT	CASSIARGTEAFF
-	TRBV19	TRBJ1-3	-	TGTGCCAGTCGATTGTACAGCGTGAGTGGAAACACCATATATTTT	CASRLYSVSGNTIYF
-	TRBV28	TRBJ1-1	-	TGTGCCAGCAGTTCCTCCGGATGGGGTAAGAGGAACACTGAAGCTTTCTTT	CASSSSGWGKRNTEAFF
-	TRBV30	TRBJ1-2	-	TGTGCCTGGAGTGCCGGGGGGAACTATGGCTACACCTTC	CAWSAGGNYGYTF
TRBD1	TRBV7-9	TRBJ2-3	-	TGTGCCAGCAGCTCACGACAGGGGGCTAGGGAAGATACGCAGTATTTT	CASSSRQGAREDTQYF
-	TRBV28	TRBJ1-2	-	TGTGCCAGCGGGTACACTAACTATGGCTACACCTTC	CASGYTNYGYTF
-	TRBV7-8	TRBJ1-2	-	TGTGCCAGCAGCTTAAGAAACTTCCGGGATGGCTACACCTTC	CASSLRNFRDGYTF
TRBD1	TRBV5-8	TRBJ1-1	-	TGTGCCAGCAGCTCCCGCAGACAGGGAACGGACACTGAAGCTTTCTTT	CASSSRRQGTDTEAFF
TRBD1	TRBV5-6	TRBJ1-3	-	TGTGCCAGCAGCTGGCGGGGACAGGGTAGCACCATATATTTT	CASSWRGQGSTIYF
TRBD1	TRBV7-7	TRBJ2-5	-	TGTGCCAGCAGCTTAACAGGGGTGGGGGAGACCCAGTACTTC	CASSLTGVGETQYF
-	TRBV2	TRBJ2-1	once	TGTGCCAGCCAGCTTCACAATGAGCAGTTCTTC	CASQLHNEQFF
-	TRBV9	TRBJ2-2	-	TGTGCCAGCAGCGCCCGACAGATCACCGGGGAGCTGTTTTTT	CASSARQITGELFF
TRBD2	TRBV5-1	TRBJ2-2	-	TGCGCCAGCAGCTTAATAGCGGGAGGCGCCGGGGAGCTGTTTTTT	CASSLIAGGAGELFF
TRBD2	TRBV5-1	TRBJ2-1	-	TGCGCCAGCAGCACCGGGACCGCTGCTAGGGCTAGCGGGAGGGTCATCTCCAATGAGCAGTTCTTC	CASSTGTAARASGRVISNEQFF
TRBD1	TRBV5-1	TRBJ2-7	-	TGCGCCAGCAAGACGGGACAGGGGTATGACGAGCAGTACTTC	CASKTGQGYDEQYF
-	TRBV6-5	TRBJ2-3	-	TGTGCCAGCAGTTACTCTAGCAGCACAGATACGCAGTATTTT	CASSYSSSTDTQYF
TRBD1	TRBV2	TRBJ2-5	few	TGTGCCAGCAGGGACCGGACAGGGGTAGAGACCCAGTACTTC	CASRDRTGVETQYF
-	TRBV7-8	TRBJ1-1	-	TGTGCCAGCAGCTTATTGGGGGGTCGGAACACTGAAGCTTTCTTT	CASSLLGGRNTEAFF
TRBD2	TRBV5-1	TRBJ2-7	once	TGCGCCAGCACCACCCTGGGCGGGAGTCTCTACGAGCAGTACTTC	CASTTLGGSLYEQYF
-	TRBV11-2	TRBJ1-4	-	TGTGCCAGCAGCCAACAGGGAGCAACTAATGAAAAACTGTTTTTT	CASSQQGATNEKLFF
-	TRBV7-2	TRBJ1-2	-	TGTGCCAGCAGCAGTGACACCCGCCACAACTATGGCTACACCTTC	CASSSDTRHNYGYTF
-	TRBV4-2	TRBJ2-3	-	TGTGCCAGCAGCCAAGATCCGAGCGGGAGCACAGATACGCAGTATTTT	CASSQDPSGSTDTQYF
-	TRBV5-1	TRBJ2-5	-	TGCGCCAGCAGCTTGGGGCAGGGTTTGGGAGAGACCCAGTACTTC	CASSLGQGLGETQYF
-	TRBV27	TRBJ2-7	-	TGTGCCAGCAGTTCGTACAGGAACAACTACGAGCAGTACTTC	CASSSYRNNYEQYF
-	TRBV2	TRBJ2-2	-	TGTGCCAGCAGTGAGTCCAGCACCGGGGAGCTGTTTTTT	CASSESSTGELFF
-	TRBV5-1	TRBJ1-1	-	TGCGCCAGCAGCTTGAATAGCCCGAACACTGAAGCTTTCTTT	CASSLNSPNTEAFF
-	TRBV4-3	TRBJ2-5	-	TGCGCCAGCAGCCAAGATCCTGGTGGAGGCCCGTACCAAGAGACCCAGTACTTC	CASSQDPGGGPYQETQYF
-	TRBV29-1	TRBJ2-5	-	TGCAGCACCAATAGCGGATCCCAAGAGACCCAGTACTTC	CSTNSGSQETQYF
TRBD1	TRBV18	TRBJ1-3	once	TGTGCCAGCTCACCGGAGGGCGAGGGGGCCGGAAACACCATATATTTT	CASSPEGEGAGNTIYF
-	TRBV6-5	TRBJ1-1	-	TGTGCCACCAGACCCGGGTGGGGGATGAACACTGAAGCTTTCTTT	CATRPGWGMNTEAFF
-	TRBV12-5	TRBJ1-4	-	TGTGCTAGTGGTTTGGTAGACAGTACTCCAACTAATGAAAAACTGTTTTTT	CASGLVDSTPTNEKLFF
-	TRBV6-1	TRBJ2-7	-	TGTGCCAGCAGTGAGGAGCTAATCTTATTCTCCTACGAGCAGTACTTC	CASSEELILFSYEQYF
-	TRBV18	TRBJ1-5	-	TGTGCCAGCTCACCAACAGTGAATAGCAATCAGCCCCAGCATTTT	CASSPTVNSNQPQHF
-	TRBV10-3	TRBJ2-7	-	TGTGCCATCAGTGAGTCGATGGATTACTCCTACGAGCAGTACTTC	CAISESMDYSYEQYF
-	TRBV5-1	TRBJ1-2	-	TGCGCCAGCAGTCAAGACAACCTCTATGGCTACACCTTC	CASSQDNLYGYTF
-	TRBV6-4	TRBJ2-1	once	TGTGCCAGCAGTGTCCGATTTGTAGCGACCGACAATGAGCAGTTCTTC	CASSVRFVATDNEQFF
TRBD1	TRBV28	TRBJ2-1	-	TGTGCCAGCAGTTTGGTCAGGGGGCCAAAAAACAATGAGCAGTTCTTC	CASSLVRGPKNNEQFF
TRBD1	TRBV18	TRBJ1-4	few	TGTGCCAGCTCAACCCGGGACAGGGGGCGTGAAAAACTGTTTTTT	CASSTRDRGREKLFF
-	TRBV9	TRBJ1-4	-	TGTGCCAGCAGCGTCTCGGGTGGGGGCGCGTGGGAAAAACTGTTTTTT	CASSVSGGGAWEKLFF
-	TRBV4-3	TRBJ1-2	-	TGCGCCAGCAGCCAAGATCGCAGGGCCGGTGGCTACACCTTC	CASSQDRRAGGYTF
TRBD2	TRBV7-9	TRBJ2-7	-	TGTGCCAGCAGCCCGGGGGGCGGGAGGGCGGATTACGAGCAGTACTTC	CASSPGGGRADYEQYF
TRBD2	TRBV28	TRBJ2-7	-	TGTGCCAGCAGTTCCCCGGGGAGGGAGGTCGAGCAGTACTTC	CASSSPGREVEQYF
-	TRBV19	TRBJ1-2	-	TGTGCCAGTAGTCCCGACCGGAGCTATGGCTACACCTTC	CASSPDRSYGYTF
-	TRBV5-1	TRBJ2-3	-	TGCGCCAGCAGCCCCTTCAAAGATACGCAGTATTTT	CASSPFKDTQYF
-	TRBV9	TRBJ2-5	-	TGTGCCAGCAGCGGCCCCCGGGGGTCCCGGGAGACCCAGTACTTC	CASSGPRGSRETQYF
TRBD1	TRBV28	TRBJ2-1	-	TGTGCCAGCAGTTATGGGACAGACAATGAGCAGTTCTTC	CASSYGTDNEQFF
-	TRBV5-4	TRBJ2-5	few	TGTGCCAGCGGCTCAGGGGTAGAGACCCAGTACTTC	CASGSGVETQYF
-	TRBV2	TRBJ2-3	-	TGTGCCAGCAGTGATGAGCAAAAGAGAACAGATACGCAGTATTTT	CASSDEQKRTDTQYF
TRBD1	TRBV5-8	TRBJ2-2	-	TGTGCCAGCAGCCTGGGACAGGGCTCCGGGGAGCTGTTTTTT	CASSLGQGSGELFF
-	TRBV5-5	TRBJ1-2	-	TGTGCCAGCAGTAATACAGGGTCGGCTAACTATGGCTACACCTTC	CASSNTGSANYGYTF
-	TRBV19	TRBJ1-1	-	TGTGCCAGTACGCGGTCTTATATGAACACTGAAGCTTTCTTT	CASTRSYMNTEAFF
-	TRBV4-1	TRBJ1-3	-	TGCGCCAGCAGCCAAGATAACAGGCCCTCTGGAAACACCATATATTTT	CASSQDNRPSGNTIYF
TRBD1	TRBV10-3	TRBJ1-2	-	TGTGCCACCACCCCCCGACAGGGTGTGGATGGCTACACCTTC	CATTPRQGVDGYTF
-	TRBV6-1	TRBJ1-2	-	TGTGCCAGCAGTGAACGGGGGGGATTCACCTTC	CASSERGGFTF
-	TRBV5-1	TRBJ2-3	-	TGCGCCAGCAGCTTGGGCTCAGATACGCAGTATTTT	CASSLGSDTQYF
TRBD1	TRBV6-5	TRBJ1-2	-	TGTGCCAGCAGTTACTCGCTTCTGGACAGGACTTGGGGCTACACCTTC	CASSYSLLDRTWGYTF